This is a list of T cell receptor beta chains from one sample in a study of T cell changes during pregnancy in multiple sclerosis. TCRdb's table, derived via immunoSEQ multiplex PCR, lists solely in-frame clones and lacks some. The table lists around 57,000 clones, 92% of them singletons. Sequenced material: CD4+ T cells from peripheral blood mononuclear cells, taken after pregnancy. The receptors were sampled from a female donor in good health, enrolled as a control in a pregnancy study. CDR3s include the opening cysteine and the closing phenylalanine or tryptophan. A D gene is named only where the DNA matches it firmly. Clone size is stated in some rows and not others, as once, few, many or a class when expanded.

TRBV18	TRBD1	TRBJ2-7	NA	CASSLDRVNYEQYF	TGTGCCAGCTCATTAGACAGGGTTAACTACGAGCAGTACTTC
TRBV29-1	NA	TRBJ2-5	NA	CSVGDIQETQYF	TGCAGCGTCGGGGACATTCAAGAGACCCAGTACTTC
TRBV5-6	NA	TRBJ1-5	NA	CASSPTGTNQPQHF	TGTGCCAGCAGCCCCACAGGGACCAATCAGCCCCAGCATTTT
TRBV30	NA	TRBJ2-2	NA	CAWSLANTGELFF	TGTGCCTGGAGCTTGGCTAACACCGGGGAGCTGTTTTTT
TRBV7-2	TRBD1	TRBJ1-5	NA	CASSLDRGQTKPQHF	TGTGCCAGCAGCTTAGACCGGGGACAGACAAAGCCCCAGCATTTT
TRBV7-9	NA	TRBJ1-3	NA	CASSLTGLSGNTIYF	TGTGCCAGCAGCCTTACAGGTTTATCTGGAAACACCATATATTTT
TRBV2	NA	TRBJ1-5	NA	CASSGDSGNQPQHF	TGTGCCAGCAGTGGGGACTCGGGCAATCAGCCCCAGCATTTT
TRBV4-2	NA	TRBJ1-3	few	CASSQGSSGNTIYF	TGTGCCAGCAGCCAAGGGAGCTCTGGAAACACCATATATTTT
TRBV7-2	NA	TRBJ1-5	once	CASSDFGQPQHF	TGTGCCAGCAGCGATTTCGGTCAGCCCCAGCATTTT
TRBV6-5	TRBD1	TRBJ1-5	NA	CASSYSATGVGQPQHF	TGTGCCAGCAGTTACTCGGCCACAGGGGTAGGGCAGCCCCAGCATTTT
TRBV9	TRBD1	TRBJ1-6	NA	CASSEQGWGSPLHF	TGTGCCAGCAGCGAACAGGGGTGGGGTTCACCCCTCCACTTT
TRBV29-1	TRBD1	TRBJ2-3	NA	CSVNRDRGTDTQYF	TGCAGCGTGAACCGGGACAGGGGCACAGATACGCAGTATTTT
TRBV7-9	NA	TRBJ1-5	NA	CASSLGAGYSRNQPQHF	TGTGCCAGCAGCTTAGGTGCAGGGTATAGCCGCAATCAGCCCCAGCATTTT
TRBV20-1	NA	TRBJ1-1	NA	CRGARGTEAFF	TGCAGGGGGGCCCGAGGCACTGAAGCTTTCTTT
TRBV7-3	NA	TRBJ2-2	NA	CASSRGLNTGELFF	TGTGCCAGCAGCCGCGGGCTGAACACCGGGGAGCTGTTTTTT
TRBV9	NA	TRBJ1-4	NA	CASTPRGGREKLFF	TGTGCCAGCACCCCCAGGGGAGGGCGTGAAAAACTGTTTTTT
TRBV28	TRBD1	TRBJ1-3	once	CASRLGQGMRGNTIYF	TGTGCCAGCAGACTCGGACAGGGGATGAGGGGAAACACCATATATTTT
TRBV5-1	NA	TRBJ2-3	NA	CASSLPTGGGNTDTQYF	TGCGCCAGCAGCTTGCCAACCGGGGGAGGAAACACAGATACGCAGTATTTT
TRBV20-1	NA	TRBJ1-4	NA	CSASSVEKLFF	TGCAGTGCTAGCAGTGTAGAAAAACTGTTTTTT
TRBV4-3	TRBD2	TRBJ2-3	NA	CASSREWSSGGADTQYF	TGCGCCAGCAGCCGGGAATGGTCTAGCGGGGGAGCAGATACGCAGTATTTT
TRBV10-3	NA	TRBJ1-1	NA	CAISESAVMNTEAFF	TGTGCCATCAGTGAGTCCGCGGTAATGAACACTGAAGCTTTCTTT
TRBV6-5	TRBD1	TRBJ1-2	NA	CASNDRGRLNGYTF	TGTGCCAGCAACGACAGGGGGCGACTTAATGGCTACACCTTC
TRBV2	TRBD1	TRBJ2-3	NA	CADTIGTGTDTQYF	TGTGCCGACACAATCGGGACAGGGACAGATACGCAGTATTTT
TRBV7-2	NA	TRBJ2-3	NA	CASSLVGQGPDTQYF	TGTGCCAGCAGCTTAGTGGGACAAGGCCCAGATACGCAGTATTTT
TRBV19	TRBD1	TRBJ1-5	NA	CASSSRQGVTNQPQHF	TGTGCCAGTAGTTCTAGACAGGGGGTAACCAATCAGCCCCAGCATTTT
TRBV5-4	TRBD1	TRBJ1-4	once	CASSQDREREKLFF	TGTGCCAGCAGCCAAGACAGGGAGCGCGAAAAACTGTTTTTT
TRBV7-2	TRBD1	TRBJ1-5	NA	CASSPLPQGTQHF	TGTGCCAGCAGCCCTCTCCCACAGGGGACACAGCATTTT
TRBV6-1	NA	TRBJ2-1	NA	CASSEGHNEQFF	TGTGCCAGCAGTGAGGGGCACAATGAGCAGTTCTTC
TRBV7-3	NA	TRBJ1-6	NA	CASSLEGYNSPLHF	TGTGCCAGCAGCTTAGAGGGTTATAATTCACCCCTCCACTTT
TRBV7-9	NA	TRBJ2-4	NA	CASSPLQGIAKNIQYF	TGTGCCAGCAGCCCTCTACAGGGTATAGCCAAAAACATTCAGTACTTC
TRBV4-1	NA	TRBJ1-1	NA	CASSQGGRSTEAFF	TGCGCCAGCAGCCAAGGGGGGAGGAGCACTGAAGCTTTCTTT
TRBV7-9	NA	TRBJ1-1	NA	CASSLVEVGTEAFF	TGTGCCAGCAGCTTAGTGGAGGTTGGCACTGAAGCTTTCTTT
TRBV19	TRBD1	TRBJ1-4	NA	CASTRGADEKLFF	TGTGCCAGTACCAGGGGGGCTGATGAAAAACTGTTTTTT
TRBV27	TRBD1	TRBJ1-2	NA	CASRRTGGEVGYTF	TGTGCCAGCAGACGGACAGGGGGCGAGGTCGGCTACACCTTC
TRBV5-1	TRBD1	TRBJ1-1	NA	CASSFQGARTEAFF	TGCGCCAGCAGCTTCCAGGGGGCGCGGACTGAAGCTTTCTTT
TRBV9	TRBD1	TRBJ1-4	NA	CASSARDRGAVATNEKLFF	TGTGCCAGCAGCGCCCGGGACAGGGGGGCAGTTGCAACTAATGAAAAACTGTTTTTT
TRBV7-2	NA	TRBJ1-5	NA	CASTQSGREPQPQHF	TGTGCCAGCACGCAATCCGGCAGGGAACCTCAGCCCCAGCATTTT
TRBV6-6	NA	TRBJ1-1	NA	CASSYSGKGTEAFF	TGTGCCAGCAGTTACTCCGGGAAAGGCACTGAAGCTTTCTTT
TRBV28	TRBD1	TRBJ2-5	NA	CASSRQAGTGVQETQYF	TGTGCCAGCAGCCGACAAGCCGGGACAGGGGTCCAAGAGACCCAGTACTTC
TRBV28	NA	TRBJ1-2	NA	CASSTLRQDANYGYTF	TGTGCCAGCAGTACCCTCCGACAGGACGCTAACTATGGCTACACCTTC
TRBV5-4	TRBD1	TRBJ1-6	few	CASSDQGVNSPLHF	TGTGCCAGCAGCGACCAGGGGGTTAATTCACCCCTCCACTTT
TRBV30	NA	TRBJ2-5	NA	CAWSSWAANQETQYF	TGTGCCTGGAGTAGCTGGGCAGCAAACCAAGAGACCCAGTACTTC
TRBV10-3	NA	TRBJ1-6	NA	CAISEFLEAPLHF	TGTGCCATCAGTGAATTCCTAGAGGCACCCCTCCACTTT
TRBV7-2	NA	TRBJ1-1	NA	CASSLNRGGTTEAFF	TGTGCCAGCAGCTTAAACCGGGGAGGTACCACTGAAGCTTTCTTT
TRBV4-2	TRBD2	TRBJ2-5	NA	CASSQGLAGGSQETQYF	TGTGCCAGCAGCCAAGGACTAGCGGGGGGTTCGCAAGAGACCCAGTACTTC
TRBV7-9	TRBD2	TRBJ2-7	NA	CASSPPGTSYEQYF	TGTGCCAGCAGCCCGCCCGGGACTAGCTACGAGCAGTACTTC
TRBV15	TRBD2	TRBJ2-2	NA	CATSRDQLAGGSGELFF	TGTGCCACCAGCAGAGATCAACTAGCGGGGGGATCCGGGGAGCTGTTTTTT
TRBV7-2	TRBD2	TRBJ2-5	NA	CASTSWGLAGGHPETQYF	TGTGCCAGCACCTCGTGGGGGCTAGCGGGGGGGCACCCAGAGACCCAGTACTTC
TRBV28	NA	TRBJ1-3	NA	CASSLASLGNTIYF	TGTGCCAGCAGTTTAGCGAGCCTTGGAAACACCATATATTTT
TRBV6-6	TRBD2	TRBJ2-7	NA	CASRSGGLSYEQYF	TGTGCCAGCAGGAGCGGGGGACTCTCCTACGAGCAGTACTTC
TRBV4-3	NA	TRBJ2-5	NA	CASRETGTPQETQYF	TGCGCCAGCAGGGAGACCGGGACACCCCAAGAGACCCAGTACTTC